The 18 T cell receptor beta chains in this list originate from one sample, sequenced in a study of T cell clonotyping in hematopoietic cell transplantation. Some clones are missing from TCRdb's copy, which holds only in-frame ones; the method was immunoSEQ multiplex PCR. Here the sample spans about 16,000 clones, over 90% being singletons. The sample consisted of peripheral blood mononuclear cells. The receptors derive from a man between 40 and 49 years old in good health. Some clones in this sample may be carry-over from other donors' samples.

The chain recombines TRBV7-2 with TRBJ2-1; possible D gene TRBD1, 6 bases. Germline CDR1 reads SGHTA; CDR2 reads FQGNSA. Trimming took 5 bases from V and 3 from J, leaving 11 bases between them. The length of the CDR3 is 14 residues. Written as DNA, the CDR3 is TGTGCCAGCAGCGCCCAGACAGGCTACAATGAGCAGTTCTTC. It yields the protein CASSAQTGYNEQFF.

The V gene is TRBV2, the J gene TRBJ1-5; D is unclear. The CDR3 is made up of 13 amino acids. Trimming left V 7 bases short and J 2 bases short, with 9 bases between. The germline V gene encodes CDR1 SNHLY and CDR2 FYNNEI. The CDR3 protein is CASTTWGNQPQHF. CDR3 nucleotides: TGTGCCAGCACCACCTGGGGCAATCAGCCCCAGCATTTT. Using reference TRBV2 and TRBJ1-5 for the parts outside the CDR3, the full variable domain is EPEVTQTPSHQVTQMGQEVILRCVPISNHLYFYWYRQILGQKVEFLVSFYNNEISEKSEIFDDQFSVERPDGSNFTLKIRSTKLEDSAMYFCASTTWGNQPQHFGDGTRLSIL.

CDR3 amino acids: CASSIPPTPNTGELFF. For the CDR3, the DNA is TGTGCCAGCAGCATCCCTCCTACCCCGAACACCGGGGAGCTGTTTTTT. The J gene is TRBJ2-2, the V gene TRBV9; D is unresolved. The CDR3 sequence is 16 residues long. Germline V CDR1 and CDR2: SGDLS, YYNGEE. The germline V and J ends were trimmed by 4 bases and 0 bases, with 13 bases remaining between them.

This chain joins TRBV28 and TRBJ2-7; D perhaps matches TRBD2 (7 bases). CDR1 is MDHEN and CDR2 is SYDVKM in the germline V gene. The CDR3 consists of 14 residues. With 5 bases removed from V and 4 bases from J, the gap between germline ends came to 15 bases. The CDR3 reads CASSGGGGRYEQYF. In nucleotides, the CDR3 is TGTGCCAGCAGTGGGGGAGGGGGAAGGTACGAGCAGTACTTC.

The chain joins TRBV15 to TRBJ2-3; 8 positions match TRBD2. This CDR3 is built from 15 residues. Germline V gives CDR1 LNHNV, CDR2 YYDKDF (reference sequence). Trimming took 4 bases from V and 4 from J; bases not matched to a gene: 7. The CDR3 is CATSKEAGVSDTQYF. The CDR3 region has the DNA TGTGCCACCAGCAAAGAAGCGGGAGTTTCAGATACGCAGTATTTT.

V is TRBV7-3 and J is TRBJ2-1, with D tentatively TRBD1 or TRBD2 (5 bases each). CDR1 and CDR2 from the germline V gene are SGHTA and FQGTGA. Trimming stripped 2 bases from V and 9 bases from J, with 11 bases between. The length of the CDR3 is 13 residues. CDR3 loop: CASSLGGGFEQFF. The CDR3 bases are TGTGCCAGCAGCTTAGGGGGTGGCTTTGAGCAGTTCTTC.

This chain joins TRBV5-4 and TRBJ2-7, with a tentative D call TRBD2 (6 bases). CDR1 and CDR2 (germline): SGHNT, YYREEE (reference sequence). The CDR3 covers 13 residues. The V and J ends lost 4 bases and 7 bases respectively, with 15 bases between them. As DNA, the CDR3 is TGTGCCAGCAGCGGGGCTCCTCGGGGGGAGCAGTACTTC. This translates into CASSGAPRGEQYF.

The chain carries TRBV30 and TRBJ1-2, with D perhaps matching TRBD1 (5 bases). This CDR3 contains 13 residues. Trimming stripped 4 bases from V and 4 bases from J, with 13 bases between. CDR1 and CDR2 (germline): GTSNPN, SVGIG (reference sequence). CDR3 protein: CAWTPTASYGYTF. The CDR3 nucleotides are TGTGCCTGGACCCCGACAGCGTCCTATGGCTACACCTTC.

V gene TRBV14 combines with J gene TRBJ1-1; D is ambiguous. CDR1 and CDR2 (germline): SGHDN, FVKESK. Deletions cut 4 bases from V and 4 bases from J, with 13 bases between. There are 14 residues in the CDR3. Here the CDR3 DNA reads TGTGCCAGCAGCCCCGGCCCGCGTGGCACTGAAGCTTTCTTT. Its translation: CASSPGPRGTEAFF.

The gene calls are TRBV19 and TRBJ1-1; possibly TRBD1 for D (6 bases). CDR3 size: 14 residues. Per the germline V gene, CDR1 is LNHDA and CDR2 is SQIVND (reference sequence). Trimming took off 6 bases at V and 4 bases at J, with 15 bases between the two ends. CDR3 protein: CASSKRRGPTEAFF. CDR3 bases: TGTGCCAGTAGCAAGCGCAGGGGACCCACTGAAGCTTTCTTT.

This sequence joins TRBV11-3 and TRBJ1-3, with TRBD1 as a possible D gene (5 bases). The V end lost 5 bases, the J end lost 4 bases, and 15 bases lay between the germline ends. The CDR3 has 15 amino acids. Germline V lookup: CDR1 SGHNT, CDR2 YENEEA. CDR3 DNA sequence: TGTGCCAGCAGCCCCCTGGACAAATCGGGAAACACCATATATTTT. Encoded protein: CASSPLDKSGNTIYF.

The J gene is TRBJ1-2, the V gene TRBV2; D not certain. V lost 5 bases and J lost 0, with 7 bases in between. CDR3 size: 13 residues. CDR1 is SNHLY and CDR2 is FYNNEI in the germline V gene. The CDR3 sequence: CASSPGPNYGYTF. CDR3 bases: TGTGCCAGCAGTCCTGGGCCTAACTATGGCTACACCTTC. Looking up the rest from reference TRBV2 and TRBJ1-2 gives the full variable domain: EPEVTQTPSHQVTQMGQEVILRCVPISNHLYFYWYRQILGQKVEFLVSFYNNEISEKSEIFDDQFSVERPDGSNFTLKIRSTKLEDSAMYFCASSPGPNYGYTFGSGTRLTVV.

The V and J genes are TRBV4-3 and TRBJ2-1; possible D gene TRBD1, 6 bases. CDR3 length: 16 amino acids. The V gene lost 0 bases and the J gene lost 6 bases, with 15 bases spanning the gap. The germline gives CDR1 LGHNA, CDR2 YSLEER. CDR3 sequence: CASSQDRGLGGNEQFF. The CDR3 DNA reads TGCGCCAGCAGCCAAGATCGGGGCCTAGGGGGCAATGAGCAGTTCTTC.

J is TRBJ2-1 and V is TRBV4-3; TRBD2 might be the D (6 bases). V lost 5 bases and J 3 bases, leaving 8 bases between the germline ends. The CDR3 covers 13 residues. The germline CDR1 and CDR2 sequences are LGHNA and YSLEER. DNA of the CDR3: TGCGCCAGCAGCACGGGGGTCTACAATGAGCAGTTCTTC. It yields the protein CASSTGVYNEQFF.

This clone was observed once. The chain is built from TRBV30 and TRBJ2-7; D possibly uses TRBD1 or TRBD2 (5 bases each). With 0 bases removed from V and 12 bases from J, the gap between germline ends came to 15 bases. This CDR3 spans 12 amino acids. CDR1 and CDR2 from the germline V gene are GTSNPN and SVGIG (reference sequence). The CDR3 DNA reads as TGTGCCTGGAGTGTACCCCGGGGACCGCGGTACTTC. Protein: CAWSVPRGPRYF.

This chain uses TRBV27 with TRBJ2-7, with D possibly being TRBD1 (5 bases). The V and J ends lost 1 base and 4 bases respectively, with 14 bases between them. CDR1 MNHEY and CDR2 SMNVEV come from the germline V gene (reference sequence). The CDR3 spans 15 residues. As DNA, the CDR3 is TGTGCCAGCAGTTTATTGATTGACAGAGATTACGAGCAGTACTTC. It yields the protein CASSLLIDRDYEQYF.

This rearrangement joins TRBV30 to TRBJ1-2, with D perhaps matching TRBD1 (6 bases). V dropped 4 bases and J dropped 8 bases, with 20 bases sitting between them. The CDR3 consists of 14 residues. The germline CDR1 and CDR2 sequences are GTSNPN and SVGIG (reference sequence). The CDR3 nucleotides read TGTGCCTGGAAAGGGACATCTTCGGGGGTAGGCTACACCTTC. Its translation is CAWKGTSSGVGYTF.

V usage is TRBV11-2 and J usage is TRBJ1-1; D is undetermined. The CDR3 is made up of 16 amino acids. V was shortened by 3 bases and J by 4 bases, with 18 bases between the two germline ends. CDR1 and CDR2 from the germline V gene are SGHAT and FQNNGV. CDR3 amino acids: CASSLRFGKVATEAFF. CDR3 nucleotide sequence: TGTGCCAGCAGCTTGCGATTCGGGAAGGTTGCCACTGAAGCTTTCTTT.